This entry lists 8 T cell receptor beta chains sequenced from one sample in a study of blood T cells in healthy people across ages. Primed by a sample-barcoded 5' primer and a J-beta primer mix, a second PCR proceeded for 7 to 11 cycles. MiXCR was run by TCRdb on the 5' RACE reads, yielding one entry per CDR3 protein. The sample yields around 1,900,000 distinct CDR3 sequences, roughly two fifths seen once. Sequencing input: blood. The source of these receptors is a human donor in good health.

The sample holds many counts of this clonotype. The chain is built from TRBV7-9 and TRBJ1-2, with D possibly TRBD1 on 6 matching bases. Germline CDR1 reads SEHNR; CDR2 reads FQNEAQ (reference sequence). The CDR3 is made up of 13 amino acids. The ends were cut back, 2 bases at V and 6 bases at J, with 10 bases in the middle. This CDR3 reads CASSLQGTNGYTF. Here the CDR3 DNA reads TGTGCCAGCAGCTTACAGGGGACGAATGGCTACACCTTC.

In DNA, the CDR3 is TGTGCCAGCAGCTTAATGGCACAGGGGGGCTACGAACAGTACTTC. Protein: CASSLMAQGGYEQYF. The V gene is TRBV7-3, the J gene TRBJ2-5; 8 positions match TRBD1. From germline, CDR1 is SGHTA and CDR2 FQGTGA. CDR3 size: 15 residues. Trimming at V came to 1 base and at J to 11 bases, leaving 12 bases not matched to a gene.

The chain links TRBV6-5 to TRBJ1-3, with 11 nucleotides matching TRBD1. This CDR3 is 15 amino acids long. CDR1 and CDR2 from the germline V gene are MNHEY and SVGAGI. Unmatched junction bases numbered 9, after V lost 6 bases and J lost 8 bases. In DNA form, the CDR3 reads TGTGCCAGCAGCTCCGATGGGACAGGGGGATACACCATATATTTT. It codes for CASSSDGTGGYTIYF.

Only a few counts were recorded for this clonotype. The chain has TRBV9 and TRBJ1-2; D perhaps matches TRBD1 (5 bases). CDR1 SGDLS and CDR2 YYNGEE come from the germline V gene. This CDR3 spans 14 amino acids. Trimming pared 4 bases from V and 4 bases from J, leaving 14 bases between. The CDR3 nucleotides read TGTGCCAGCAGCTCAGCCGGGCAGGGCTATGGCTACACCTTC. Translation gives CASSSAGQGYGYTF.

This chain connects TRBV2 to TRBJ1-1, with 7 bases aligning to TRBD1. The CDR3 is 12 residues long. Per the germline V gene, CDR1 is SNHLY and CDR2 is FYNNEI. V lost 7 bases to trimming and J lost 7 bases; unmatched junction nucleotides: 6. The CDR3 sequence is CASIPDRSEAFF. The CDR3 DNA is TGTGCCAGCATCCCGGACAGGAGTGAAGCTTTCTTT. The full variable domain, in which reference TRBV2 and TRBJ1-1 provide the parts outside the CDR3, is EPEVTQTPSHQVTQMGQEVILRCVPISNHLYFYWYRQILGQKVEFLVSFYNNEISEKSEIFDDQFSVERPDGSNFTLKIRSTKLEDSAMYFCASIPDRSEAFFGQGTRLTVV.

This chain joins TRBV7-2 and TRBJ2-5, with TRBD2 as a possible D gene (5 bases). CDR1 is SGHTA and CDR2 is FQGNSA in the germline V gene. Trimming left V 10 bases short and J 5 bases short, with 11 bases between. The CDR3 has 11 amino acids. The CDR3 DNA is TGTGCCACCGGGGAGTTGGAGACCCAGTACTTC. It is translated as CATGELETQYF.

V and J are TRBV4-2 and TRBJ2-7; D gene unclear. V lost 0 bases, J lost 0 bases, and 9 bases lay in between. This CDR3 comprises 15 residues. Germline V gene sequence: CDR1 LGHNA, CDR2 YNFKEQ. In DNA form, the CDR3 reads TGTGCCAGCAGCCAAGATCTGGCATTCTCCTACGAGCAGTACTTC. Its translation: CASSQDLAFSYEQYF.

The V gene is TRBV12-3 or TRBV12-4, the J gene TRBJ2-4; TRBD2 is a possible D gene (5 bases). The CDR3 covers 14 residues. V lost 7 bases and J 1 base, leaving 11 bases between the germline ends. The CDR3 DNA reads TGTGCCAGCACTCCAACGGGGGCCAAAAACATTCAGTACTTC. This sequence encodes CASTPTGAKNIQYF.